This T cell receptor beta chain was sequenced during a study of shared clonotypes between healthy human individuals. Study at large: Plates per donor: three CD4 naive, three CD4 memory, two CD8 naive, one CD8 memory. Broader study findings: Sharing across four donors was seen in 4% to 6.5% of naive CD4 clonotypes. Depth was large, yet rarefaction showed that sorted-subset sequencing was incomplete.

Remarks on this clone: Its target is unknown.

The method was immunoSEQ multiplex PCR; TCRdb's version includes in-frame clones alone and lacks a portion of them. There are hundreds of thousands of clones in the sample; roughly 95% occur only once, and 0.11% lies in the top ten. V was shortened by 1 base and J by 6 bases, with 12 bases between the two germline ends. The CDR3 is made up of 14 amino acids. Germline V lookup: CDR1 MNHEY, CDR2 SMNVEV (reference sequence). Naive CD8 isolation took CD45RO-negative cells positively selected for CCR7 and excluded terminally differentiated effector memory CD45RA+ cells. The sample comprised naive CD8+ T cells sorted from blood. V gene TRBV27 combines with J gene TRBJ1-1, with D unresolved. The source is a woman aged 25 to 39 in good health. The CDR3 is CASSLLGSSAEAFF. The CDR3 DNA reads as TGTGCCAGCAGTTTATTGGGCAGCTCGGCTGAAGCTTTCTTT.